This TCR beta chain was sequenced for a study of T cell responses to AZD1222 COVID-19 vaccine. Whole-study findings and limits: The study sampled repertoires only after the peak T cell response. The study reported that nearly half of spike-specific TCRs target unmutated variant regions.

Repertoires were generated with immunoSEQ multiplex PCR, while TCRdb's copy carries only in-frame clones and drops some. The data show about 110,000 clones, with approximately 91% seen just once and roughly 13% held by the top ten. Details on this clone: What it binds is not known.

Sequences were derived from peripheral blood, sampled on day 0 of MenACWY control vaccination. The TCR comes from an adult in good health.

The CDR3 region has the DNA TGCGCCAGCAGCTTGTCGGACAGCTCCTATAATTCACCCCTCCACTTT. The encoded protein is CASSLSDSSYNSPLHF. This chain connects TRBV5-1 to TRBJ1-6; D may be TRBD1 (6 bases). This CDR3 region has 16 residues. V gave up 1 base and J gave up 0 bases, with 8 bases separating them. Germline V gene sequence: CDR1 SGHRS, CDR2 YFSETQ. The whole variable domain, filled in from reference TRBV5-1 and TRBJ1-6, reads KAGVTQTPRYLIKTRGQQVTLSCSPISGHRSVSWYQQTPGQGLQFLFEYFSETQRNKGNFPGRFSGRQFSNSRSEMNVSTLELGDSALYLCASSLSDSSYNSPLHFGNGTRLTVT.